A single T cell receptor (beta chain) is shown here with its context. Measured with immunoSEQ multiplex PCR; TCRdb has only the in-frame clones, and not every one. The table records 110,000 to 150,000 clones, roughly 80% of them present only once. Assignment of participants to cohorts was predicated upon participant-reported clinical history. The sample is drawn from a study of blood T cell repertoires in COVID-19. J was trimmed by 6 bases and V by 5 bases; bases with no gene match: 11. The germline gives CDR1 GTSNPN, CDR2 SVGIG (reference sequence). The CDR3 length is 14 residues. The rearrangement uses TRBV30 and TRBJ2-3; 7 positions agree with TRBD2. The sequence was obtained from a woman aged 18 to 35 who had been exposed to COVID-19. The specimen sequenced was PBMCs or T cells enriched from blood (not recorded which). DNA of the CDR3: TGTGCCTGGCGCCCCCGGACTAGGTCGGATACGCAGTATTTT. Amino acids: CAWRPRTRSDTQYF. Full variable domain (rest looked up from reference TRBV30 and TRBJ2-3): SQTIHQWPATLVQPVGSPLSLECTVEGTSNPNLYWYRQAAGRGLQLLFYSVGIGQISSEVPQNLSASRPQDRQFILSSKKLLLSDSGFYLCAWRPRTRSDTQYFGPGTRLTVL.